In its sample, the clone carrying this T cell receptor beta chain was seen once. Antigen: not known. The data were obtained in a study of identical twins. A single record per CDR3 protein comes from TCRdb applying MiXCR to the 5' RACE reads. The data contain hundreds of thousands of distinct CDR3 sequences, 15% to 20% of them seen just once; the ten biggest clones take up around 12%. General observations from the study: Analyses of zero insertions could, in part, be confounded by invariant MAIT and iNKT cells.

CDR3 size: 24 residues. Looked up from germline, CDR1 is SGHDN and CDR2 is FVKESK. V was shortened by 0 bases and J by 0 bases, with 32 bases between the two germline ends. These data were also reused for a study on T cells expressing NK-cell markers. That report adds: Eight donors were sequenced, seven testing HCMV-seropositive and one testing seronegative.

V and J are TRBV14 and TRBJ1-4; D gene uncertain. The source of this sequence is a woman between 18 and 29 years old in good health. Sequences were obtained from PBMCs. For the CDR3, the DNA is TGTGCCAGCAGCCAAGATACCCCATCCATTGTGGAAGTCAGCTATATTGCAACTAATGAAAAACTGTTTTTT. This encodes CASSQDTPSIVEVSYIATNEKLFF.